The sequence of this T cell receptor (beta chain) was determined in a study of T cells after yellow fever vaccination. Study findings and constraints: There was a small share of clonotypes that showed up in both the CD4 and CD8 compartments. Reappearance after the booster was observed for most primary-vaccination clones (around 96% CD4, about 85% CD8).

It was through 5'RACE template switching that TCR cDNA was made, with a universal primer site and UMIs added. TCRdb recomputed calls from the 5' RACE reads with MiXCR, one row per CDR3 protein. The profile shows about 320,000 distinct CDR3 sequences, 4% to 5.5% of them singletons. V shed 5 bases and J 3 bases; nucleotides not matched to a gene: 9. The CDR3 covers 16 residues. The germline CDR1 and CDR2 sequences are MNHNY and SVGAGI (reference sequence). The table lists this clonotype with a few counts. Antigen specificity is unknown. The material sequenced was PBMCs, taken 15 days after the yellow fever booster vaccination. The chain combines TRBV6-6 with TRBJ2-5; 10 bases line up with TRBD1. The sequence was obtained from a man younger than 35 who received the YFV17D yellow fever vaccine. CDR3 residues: CASSLDSTGGEETQYF. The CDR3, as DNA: TGTGCCAGCAGTCTGGATTCGACAGGGGGCGAAGAGACCCAGTACTTC.